This T cell receptor (beta chain) stems from a study of control samples from healthy donors and cancer patients. Germline values: CDR1 KGHSH, CDR2 LQKENI. The CDR3 is made up of 13 amino acids. The germline V and J ends were trimmed by 2 bases and 5 bases, with 9 bases remaining between them. The data were produced by immunoSEQ multiplex PCR, yet TCRdb's version contains in-frame clones alone and is incomplete. The repertoire has 71,000 or so clones, roughly 89% of them found once; the top ten carry 15% to 20%. V usage is TRBV18 and J usage is TRBJ2-5; D is ambiguous. The receptor was derived from a man aged 55 to 70 with lung cancer. The sample comprised PBMCs. The CDR3 loop reads CASSPSLGETQYF. The CDR3 DNA follows: TGTGCCAGCTCACCATCCTTGGGGGAGACCCAGTACTTC.